Listed here are 23 T cell receptor beta chains from one sample, sequenced in a study of OX40 agonist ivuxolimab in advanced cancers. The method was immunoSEQ multiplex PCR; TCRdb's version includes in-frame clones alone and lacks a portion of them. This table has fewer than 80,000 clones, 85% appearing once. Sequenced here: CD4+ or CD8+ T cells sorted from blood, sampled in a trial of the OX40 agonist ivuxolimab. The source of these receptors is an adult with an advanced solid tumor such as melanoma, head and neck, liver or kidney cancer.

This clone has a handful of counts. V is TRBV19 and J is TRBJ2-1; TRBD2 agrees at 8 bases. Germline loops: CDR1 LNHDA, CDR2 SQIVND (reference sequence). The CDR3 extends over 16 amino acids. The ends lost 5 bases at V and 6 bases at J; junction bases unmatched: 12. CDR3 sequence: CASSQSSGTRTNEQFF. Here the CDR3 DNA reads TGTGCCAGTAGTCAGAGTTCCGGGACTAGAACCAATGAGCAGTTCTTC.

V and J are TRBV7-9 and TRBJ1-6; perhaps TRBD1 as D (5 bases). The CDR3 is 15 residues long. V lost 5 bases and J lost 5, with 13 bases in between. The germline V gene encodes CDR1 SEHNR and CDR2 FQNEAQ (reference sequence). The CDR3 DNA sequence: TGTGCCAGCAGCGGGTCTGGGGGAAATAATTCACCCCTCCACTTT. It codes for CASSGSGGNNSPLHF.

V is TRBV5-1 and J is TRBJ2-2; D is unclear. V shed 0 bases and J shed 6 bases, with 9 bases lying between them. The CDR3 loop spans 14 amino acids. Germline values: CDR1 SGHRS, CDR2 YFSETQ. The CDR3 spells CASSLEGFSGELFF. CDR3 DNA sequence: TGCGCCAGCAGCTTGGAAGGGTTCTCCGGGGAGCTGTTTTTT. Drawing the rest from reference TRBV5-1 and TRBJ2-2, the complete variable domain is KAGVTQTPRYLIKTRGQQVTLSCSPISGHRSVSWYQQTPGQGLQFLFEYFSETQRNKGNFPGRFSGRQFSNSRSEMNVSTLELGDSALYLCASSLEGFSGELFFGEGSRLTVL.

The chain recombines TRBV28 with TRBJ1-5; 8 bases fit TRBD1. The CDR3 is 15 amino acids. V lost 7 bases, J lost 15 bases, and 20 bases stayed unmatched. In germline, CDR1 is MDHEN, CDR2 SYDVKM. The CDR3 DNA is TGTGCCAGCACCACCGGTACAGGGGGAGGGTTTCGTGGGCATTTT. Translation: CASTTGTGGGFRGHF.

The count of this clone is one. This chain joins TRBV7-3 and TRBJ2-3; 7 nucleotides match TRBD2. Germline CDR1 is SGHTA and CDR2 is FQGTGA. The V gene end was trimmed by 5 bases and the J gene end by 0 bases; junction bases not matched to a gene: 5. This CDR3 has 15 residues. DNA of the CDR3: TGTGCCAGCAGCCCTAGCGGAACTAGCACAGATACGCAGTATTTT. It is translated as CASSPSGTSTDTQYF. The variable domain in full, completed from reference TRBV7-3 and TRBJ2-3, reads GAGVSQTPSNKVTEKGKYVELRCDPISGHTALYWYRQSLGQGPEFLIYFQGTGAADDSGLPNDRFFAVRPEGSVSTLKIQRTERGDSAVYLCASSPSGTSTDTQYFGPGTRLTVL.

V gene TRBV28 combines with J gene TRBJ2-1; D ambiguous. Trimming pared 6 bases from V and 5 bases from J, leaving 17 bases between. CDR1 is MDHEN and CDR2 is SYDVKM in the germline V gene. This CDR3 has 15 amino acids. This CDR3 reads CASSRDTRWNNEQFF. In DNA, the CDR3 is TGTGCCAGCAGCCGAGACACCAGATGGAACAATGAGCAGTTCTTC.

The chain uses TRBV5-1 and TRBJ2-2; D remains ambiguous. Trimming removed 4 bases at V and 7 bases at J, with 11 bases between. CDR1 is SGHRS, CDR2 YFSETQ, per germline. The CDR3 has 13 amino acids. CDR3 residues: CASSLSGLGELFF. Here the CDR3 DNA reads TGCGCCAGCAGCCTATCGGGCCTCGGGGAGCTGTTTTTT.

The rearrangement links TRBV2 to TRBJ2-1; 8 positions agree with TRBD2. This CDR3 contains 15 residues. Per germline, CDR1 SNHLY and CDR2 FYNNEI. V lost 7 bases, J lost 5 bases, and 10 bases stayed unmatched. The DNA of the CDR3 is TGTGCCAGCAATCCCCCTCTACTAGCGGACAATGAGCAGTTCTTC. It translates to CASNPPLLADNEQFF.

The gene calls are TRBV30 and TRBJ1-1, with a possible D match to TRBD1 (5 bases). V lost 7 bases, J lost 1 base, and 13 bases lay in between. The CDR3 has 13 residues. CDR1 GTSNPN and CDR2 SVGIG come from the germline V gene (reference sequence). The CDR3 region has the DNA TGTGCCTTTTCACGACAGCCGAACACTGAAGCTTTCTTT. Amino acids: CAFSRQPNTEAFF.

This clone has a handful of counts. This CDR3 is CASSLGKGWDSPLHF. In nucleotides, the CDR3 is TGTGCCAGCAGCTTAGGTAAGGGGTGGGATTCACCCCTCCACTTT. The gene calls are TRBV7-6 and TRBJ1-6; perhaps TRBD1 as D (5 bases). The CDR3 contains 15 residues. Trimming stripped 1 base from V and 8 bases from J, with 12 bases between. In germline, CDR1 is SGHVS, CDR2 FNYEAQ. Based on the CDR3 plus reference TRBV7-6 and TRBJ1-6, the full variable domain is GAGVSQSPRYKVTKRGQDVALRCDPISGHVSLYWYRQALGQGPEFLTYFNYEAQQDKSGLPNDRFSAERPEGSISTLTIQRTEQRDSAMYRCASSLGKGWDSPLHFGNGTRLTVT.

This clone occurred once. The chain combines TRBV19 with TRBJ1-1; 7 nucleotides match TRBD1. This CDR3 contains 12 residues. The V segment lost 9 bases and the J segment 1 base; nucleotides outside the gene matches: 2. CDR1 and CDR2 (germline): LNHDA, SQIVND (reference sequence). The CDR3 region is CARTGTNTEAFF. The CDR3 region has the DNA TGTGCCAGGACAGGGACGAACACTGAAGCTTTCTTT.

This rearrangement joins TRBV19 to TRBJ1-5; D remains unclear. This CDR3 region has 10 residues. Germline V gene data show CDR1 as LNHDA and CDR2 as SQIVND (reference sequence). Deletions cut 7 bases from V and 7 bases from J, with 5 bases between. CDR3 loop: CASNGQPQHF. The DNA for the CDR3 is TGTGCCAGTAATGGCCAGCCCCAGCATTTT.

The rearrangement joins TRBV5-1 to TRBJ1-1; 8 positions agree with TRBD1. Germline-derived CDR1 and CDR2 are SGHRS and YFSETQ. The CDR3 contains 15 residues. V trimming: 4 bases; J trimming: 4 bases; junction bases outside the gene matches: 9. The DNA for the CDR3 is TGCGCCAGCAGCCGATCGACAGGGGTAGGCACTGAAGCTTTCTTT. Its translation: CASSRSTGVGTEAFF.

The rearrangement links TRBV25-1 to TRBJ2-2; TRBD1 agrees at 9 bases. This CDR3 has 16 amino acids. Trimming removed 5 bases from V and 5 bases from J; junction bases left unmatched: 9. Germline V CDR1 and CDR2: MGHDK, SYGVNS. Here the CDR3 DNA reads TGTGCCAGCAGTCTAATCGGGACAGGGAGAACCGGGGAGCTGTTTTTT. Protein: CASSLIGTGRTGELFF. Using reference TRBV25-1 and TRBJ2-2 for the parts outside the CDR3, the full variable domain is EADIYQTPRYLVIGTGKKITLECSQTMGHDKMYWYQQDPGMELHLIHYSYGVNSTEKGDLSSESTVSRIRTEHFPLTLESARPSHTSQYLCASSLIGTGRTGELFFGEGSRLTVL.

The chain employs TRBV7-2 and TRBJ2-7, with 10 bases matching TRBD1. V was pared by 5 bases and J by 4 bases, with 8 bases of the junction left unmatched. Looked up from germline, CDR1 is SGHTA and CDR2 is FQGNSA. The CDR3 covers 15 residues. The CDR3 nucleotides read TGTGCCAGCAGCCGCACCGGGACAGGGGTATACGAGCAGTACTTC. It translates to CASSRTGTGVYEQYF.

The chain links TRBV5-6 to TRBJ2-7; D is undetermined. From germline, CDR1 is SGHDT and CDR2 YYEEEE. The V end was cut by 2 bases, the J end by 2 bases, with 11 bases between. This CDR3 is built from 14 residues. In nucleotides, the CDR3 is TGTGCCAGCAGCTTTGGAAGGTCCCCCTACGAGCAGTACTTC. Amino acids: CASSFGRSPYEQYF.

The V call is TRBV4-1, the J call TRBJ2-7; D ambiguous. Germline loops: CDR1 MGHRA, CDR2 YSYEKL. This CDR3 has 15 amino acids. Trimming took off 0 bases at V and 0 bases at J, with 9 bases between the two ends. This CDR3 is CASSQDFWSSYEQYF. Written as DNA, the CDR3 is TGCGCCAGCAGCCAAGATTTTTGGAGCTCCTACGAGCAGTACTTC.

V is TRBV18 and J is TRBJ2-5; D is perhaps TRBD1 (6 bases). V was pared by 6 bases and J by 4 bases, with 15 bases between. CDR1 is KGHSH, CDR2 LQKENI, per germline. The CDR3 is 14 residues long. CDR3 sequence reads: CASSSRTGRETQYF. CDR3 sequence (DNA): TGTGCCAGCTCCTCCCGAACAGGGCGAGAGACCCAGTACTTC. Drawing the rest from reference TRBV18 and TRBJ2-5, the complete variable domain is NAGVMQNPRHLVRRRGQEARLRCSPMKGHSHVYWYRQLPEEGLKFMVYLQKENIIDESGMPKERFSAEFPKEGPSILRIQQVVRGDSAAYFCASSSRTGRETQYFGPGTRLLVL.

The J gene is TRBJ1-1, the V gene TRBV21-1. TRBV21-1 is marked as a pseudogene. The CDR3 contains 17 residues. CDR3 sequence (DNA): TGTGCCAGCAGCAAAGTTGACCCGGGCACCCCCAACACTGAAGCTTTCTTT. As protein: CASSKVDPGTPNTEAFF.

The chain employs TRBV7-2 and TRBJ1-5, with D hard to call. Germline V gene sequence: CDR1 SGHTA, CDR2 FQGNSA. This CDR3 is 15 amino acids long. Trimming shortened V by 1 base and J by 0 bases, and 7 bases separated the two germline ends. The CDR3 DNA follows: TGTGCCAGCAGCTTAGTGTCTCATAGCAATCAGCCCCAGCATTTT. It codes for CASSLVSHSNQPQHF.

This clone occurred once. The chain uses TRBV7-9 and TRBJ2-7; D uncertain. The CDR3 length is 14 residues. V lost 1 base to trimming and J lost 5 bases, with 12 bases between them. Germline CDR1 SEHNR, CDR2 FQNEAQ (reference sequence). The CDR3, as DNA: TGTGCCAGCAGCTTAGGTGCGCAGGCCCACGAGCAGTACTTC. Translated: CASSLGAQAHEQYF. Filled out from reference TRBV7-9 and TRBJ2-7, the complete variable domain reads DTGVSQNPRHKITKRGQNVTFRCDPISEHNRLYWYRQTLGQGPEFLTYFQNEAQLEKSRLLSDRFSAERPKGSFSTLEIQRTEQGDSAMYLCASSLGAQAHEQYFGPGTRLTVT.

The rearrangement links TRBV14 to TRBJ2-2, with TRBD2 matching over 8 bases. Germline lookup yields CDR1 SGHDN and CDR2 FVKESK. This CDR3 spans 18 amino acids. V shed 1 base and J 3 bases; nucleotides not matched to a gene: 10. DNA of the CDR3: TGTGCCAGCAGCCAAGCCTACCGGGGGGGCGAATACACCGGGGAGCTGTTTTTT. As protein: CASSQAYRGGEYTGELFF.

This chain uses TRBV5-1 with TRBJ2-7; D perhaps matches TRBD2 (6 bases). The germline V gene has CDR1 SGHRS and CDR2 YFSETQ. V lost 7 bases and J 0 bases, leaving 23 bases between the germline ends. The CDR3 is 17 amino acids. CDR3 nucleotides: TGCGCCAGCGGTCCCCGGGGGACGACGATTAGCTCCTACGAGCAGTACTTC. It translates to CASGPRGTTISSYEQYF.